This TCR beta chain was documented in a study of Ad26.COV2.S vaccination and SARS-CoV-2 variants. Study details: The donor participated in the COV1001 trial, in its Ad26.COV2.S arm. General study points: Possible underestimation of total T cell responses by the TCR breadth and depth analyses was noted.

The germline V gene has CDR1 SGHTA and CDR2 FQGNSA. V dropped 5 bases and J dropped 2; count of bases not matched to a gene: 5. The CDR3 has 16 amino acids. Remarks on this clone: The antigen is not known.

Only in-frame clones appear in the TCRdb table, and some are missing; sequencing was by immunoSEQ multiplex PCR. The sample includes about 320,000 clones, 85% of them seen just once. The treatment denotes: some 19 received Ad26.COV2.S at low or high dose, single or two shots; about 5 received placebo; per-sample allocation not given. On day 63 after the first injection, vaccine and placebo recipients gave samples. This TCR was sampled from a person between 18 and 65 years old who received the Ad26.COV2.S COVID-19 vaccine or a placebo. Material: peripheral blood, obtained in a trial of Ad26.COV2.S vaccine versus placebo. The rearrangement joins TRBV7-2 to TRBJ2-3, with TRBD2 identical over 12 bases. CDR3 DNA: TGTGCCAGCAGCGATAGGACTAGCGGGGTCACAGATACGCAGTATTTT. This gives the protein CASSDRTSGVTDTQYF.